Below are 24 T cell receptor beta chains sequenced from a single sample in a study of CD8 T cells in ankylosing spondylitis. TCRdb analysed the 5' RACE reads with MiXCR anew, one entry per CDR3 protein. The table includes under 250,000 distinct CDR3 sequences, roughly a third detected once. The sequenced sample consisted of blood, either unsorted or a sorted T cell fraction (not recorded which). The receptors here all came from a male donor with ankylosing spondylitis or in good health (not recorded which).

The gene calls are TRBV6-1 and TRBJ2-7; 9 nucleotides agree with TRBD1. CDR3 size: 15 residues. The germline CDR1 and CDR2 sequences are MNHNS and SASEGT. V trimming: 6 bases; J trimming: 0 bases; junction bases outside the gene matches: 6. Here the CDR3 DNA reads TGTGCCAGCAGGTCCGGGACAGGGAGCTCCTACGAGCAGTACTTC. This encodes CASRSGTGSSYEQYF.

This clonotype has only one observation. V and J are TRBV18 and TRBJ1-2; D call uncertain. The V gene's germline CDR1 is KGHSH and CDR2 LQKENI. This CDR3 comprises 14 residues. V was clipped by 3 bases and J by 8 bases, with 16 bases between them. The CDR3 DNA is TGTGCCAGCTCACCGCCAGGCCTTATATCGGGCTACACCTTC. Translation: CASSPPGLISGYTF.

This clonotype was counted between two and nine times. The rearrangement joins TRBV20-1 to TRBJ2-7; D not certain. The V gene lost 1 base and the J gene lost 5 bases, with 15 bases spanning the gap. Germline V gives CDR1 DFQATT, CDR2 SNEGSKA (reference sequence). CDR3 length: 14 amino acids. CDR3 coding DNA: TGCAGTGCTAGAGCCGTAGGGTATCAGGACGAGCAGTACTTC. Protein product: CSARAVGYQDEQYF.

The rearrangement uses TRBV20-1 and TRBJ2-1; D might be TRBD2 (5 bases). V was cut by 0 bases and J by 3 bases, with 18 bases left in between. Germline V gene lookup returns CDR1 DFQATT and CDR2 SNEGSKA (reference sequence). The CDR3 has 17 amino acids. This CDR3 reads CSARDPDRDRDYNEQFF. CDR3 DNA sequence: TGCAGTGCTAGAGACCCAGATAGAGACCGGGACTACAATGAGCAGTTCTTC.

This clonotype was observed a few times. V gene TRBV27 combines with J gene TRBJ2-7; TRBD1 agrees at 9 bases. This CDR3 has 16 amino acids. The junction had 11 bases not matched to a gene; V was cut back by 5 bases and J by 3 bases. CDR1 MNHEY and CDR2 SMNVEV come from the germline V gene (reference sequence). CDR3 sequence reads: CASSPGDREIFYEQYF. The CDR3 DNA reads TGTGCCAGCAGTCCGGGGGACAGGGAAATTTTCTACGAGCAGTACTTC.

V and J are TRBV20-1 and TRBJ2-5; 11 bases agree with TRBD1. This CDR3 region has 15 residues. Per germline, CDR1 DFQATT and CDR2 SNEGSKA (reference sequence). J gave up 4 bases and V 4 bases, and 8 bases lay outside the gene matches. Here the CDR3 reads CSANRGTGGPETQYF. The CDR3 nucleotides are TGCAGTGCTAACCGAGGGACAGGGGGGCCAGAGACCCAGTACTTC.

The chain links TRBV7-9 to TRBJ2-3, with TRBD2 identical over 10 bases. V trimming: 5 bases; J trimming: 0 bases; junction bases outside the gene matches: 5. CDR1 is SEHNR and CDR2 is FQNEAQ in the germline V gene (reference sequence). The CDR3 consists of 16 residues. The chain's CDR3 is CASSPRTSGSTDTQYF. DNA of the CDR3: TGTGCCAGCAGCCCCCGGACTAGCGGTAGCACAGATACGCAGTATTTT.

This clonotype was detected only a few times. This chain links TRBV12-3 or TRBV12-4 with TRBJ2-3; TRBD2 might be the D (6 bases). Trimming took 3 bases from V and 4 from J, leaving 11 bases between them. The CDR3 totals 14 residues. This CDR3 is CASSFVWGADTQYF. The DNA of the CDR3 is TGTGCCAGCAGTTTCGTCTGGGGGGCAGATACGCAGTATTTT.

This clonotype has just a few counts. The chain couples TRBV12-3 or TRBV12-4 to TRBJ2-3, with 10 nucleotides matching TRBD1. After removal of 4 bases from V and 1 base from J, the junction contained 2 bases not matched to a gene. The CDR3 length is 15 residues. Written as DNA, the CDR3 is TGTGCCAGCAGTTCAGGGACAGGGGGCACAGATACGCAGTATTTT. This translates into CASSSGTGGTDTQYF.

This clonotype showed up just a few times. The chain combines TRBV6-2 or TRBV6-3 with TRBJ2-2; possibly TRBD1 or TRBD2 for D (5 bases each). Germline V gene lookup returns CDR1 MNHEY and CDR2 SVGEGT. The V gene lost 3 bases and the J gene lost 1 base, with 9 bases spanning the gap. The CDR3 sequence is 15 residues long. CDR3 coding DNA: TGTGCCAGCAGTTATCGGGGCAGGAACACCGGGGAGCTGTTTTTT. Amino acids: CASSYRGRNTGELFF.

This clonotype was counted a few times. CDR3 in amino acids: CASSLTGLKVDTQYF. The DNA for the CDR3 is TGTGCCAGCAGTCTAACGGGACTCAAGGTTGATACGCAGTATTTT. The rearrangement links TRBV12-3 or TRBV12-4 to TRBJ2-3; D is perhaps TRBD2 (6 bases). The V end lost 5 bases, the J end lost 6 bases, and 18 bases lay between the germline ends. This CDR3 has 15 residues.

The chain carries TRBV20-1 and TRBJ2-1; unclear D gene. CDR1 and CDR2 (germline): DFQATT, SNEGSKA (reference sequence). CDR3 size: 17 residues. Trimming stripped 1 base from V and 6 bases from J, with 22 bases between. CDR3 nucleotides: TGCAGTGCTAGAGGGGTTGTAGCTGGGTGGTCGGGCAATGAGCAGTTCTTC. Translating gives CSARGVVAGWSGNEQFF.

This clonotype was recorded a few times. V usage is TRBV5-1 and J usage is TRBJ2-7; TRBD2 agrees at 13 bases. With V trimmed by 4 bases and J by 5 bases, 12 bases remained unmatched. This CDR3 region has 17 residues. The germline CDR1 and CDR2 sequences are SGHRS and YFSETQ. The chain's CDR3 is CASSGLAGDLERDEQYF. In DNA form, the CDR3 reads TGCGCCAGCAGCGGACTAGCGGGGGACTTGGAAAGAGACGAGCAGTACTTC.

The V and J genes are TRBV5-5 and TRBJ2-3, with D hard to call. Trimming took off 5 bases at V and 3 bases at J, with 10 bases between the two ends. Germline V gives CDR1 SGHKS, CDR2 YYEKEE (reference sequence). This CDR3 has 13 residues. In DNA form, the CDR3 reads TGTGCCAGCAGTATCTCATGGACAGATACGCAGTATTTT. This gives the protein CASSISWTDTQYF.

With respect to this clonotype: At one end the junction does not follow the germline gene, possibly because of a read error. The chain joins TRBV5-6 to TRBJ2-3; tentatively, D is TRBD1 (7 bases). The germline V gene encodes CDR1 SGHDT and CDR2 YYEEEE. The CDR3 runs to 16 residues. The CDR3 is CASSLPGGLSTATQYF. The CDR3 nucleotides are TGTGCCAGCAGCTTGCCAGGGGGACTTAGCACAGCTACGCAGTATTTT.

This clonotype has at least ten counts. This chain joins TRBV20-1 and TRBJ1-2, with 7 bases identical to TRBD1. Germline V CDR1 and CDR2: DFQATT, SNEGSKA (reference sequence). CDR3 length: 12 residues. Trimming at V came to 5 bases and at J to 4 bases, leaving 4 bases not matched to a gene. CDR3: CSARDSPYGYTF. In nucleotides, the CDR3 is TGCAGTGCTCGGGACAGTCCCTATGGCTACACCTTC.

There are a few counts of this clonotype. Here the CDR3 reads CASSLVGNPQVSHSPLHF. In nucleotides, the CDR3 is TGTGCCAGCAGCTTAGTAGGGAACCCGCAGGTCTCGCATTCACCCCTCCACTTT. This chain connects TRBV7-8 to TRBJ1-6; no clear D. From germline, CDR1 is SGHVS and CDR2 FQNEAQ. Trimming cost V 1 base and J 8 bases, with 21 bases left between them. The CDR3 has 18 amino acids.

The chain has TRBV5-8 and TRBJ2-7; possibly TRBD2 for D (5 bases). With 0 bases removed from V and 6 bases from J, the gap between germline ends came to 13 bases. Germline V gives CDR1 SGHTS, CDR2 YDEGEE. The CDR3 runs to 14 residues. CDR3 bases: TGTGCCAGCAGCTTGGACGCGGGTTGGGGCGAGCAGTACTTC. As protein: CASSLDAGWGEQYF.

V usage is TRBV12-3 or TRBV12-4 and J usage is TRBJ1-1; a weak D match, TRBD1 (5 bases). The germline V and J ends were trimmed by 1 base and 9 bases, with 9 bases remaining between them. This CDR3 contains 12 residues. CDR3 DNA sequence: TGTGCCAGCAGTTTAGGCGGGGCCCAAGCTTTCTTT. This sequence encodes CASSLGGAQAFF.

This clonotype was seen at least ten times. The J gene is TRBJ2-6, the V gene TRBV4-2; 8 nucleotides match TRBD2. This CDR3 spans 17 amino acids. Trimming cost V 4 bases and J 4 bases; bases outside gene matches: 9. The germline V gene encodes CDR1 LGHNA and CDR2 YNFKEQ. In DNA, the CDR3 is TGTGCCAGCAGCCCCCGGGGGGGGGAAGGAGGGGCCAACGTCCTGACTTTC. Translating it yields CASSPRGGEGGANVLTF.

This chain connects TRBV29-1 to TRBJ2-3; 8 bases fit TRBD1. Germline V CDR1 and CDR2: SQVTM, ANQGSEA. With 7 bases clipped from V and 5 bases from J, the junction kept 5 bases outside the gene matches. The CDR3 runs to 12 residues. The CDR3 DNA reads TGCAGCGGACAGGGGTATGGAGATACGCAGTATTTT. It encodes CSGQGYGDTQYF.

The sample holds a few counts of this clonotype. The chain combines TRBV10-3 with TRBJ2-7, with TRBD2 as a possible D gene (6 bases). The length of the CDR3 is 15 residues. Germline V gene data show CDR1 as ENHRY and CDR2 as SYGVKD. Trimming removed 8 bases from V and 7 bases from J, with 24 bases in between. In DNA form, the CDR3 reads TGTGCCATCGGATCCTCCGGGAGCTTCAAGGGGGAGCAGTACTTC. Translation gives CAIGSSGSFKGEQYF.

This clonotype occurred a few times. The chain combines TRBV20-1 with TRBJ2-1, with D possibly being TRBD2 (6 bases). Per germline, CDR1 DFQATT and CDR2 SNEGSKA (reference sequence). The CDR3 length is 15 residues. The V end was cut by 3 bases, the J end by 5 bases, with 17 bases between. CDR3 sequence: CSASSPEGFHNEQFF. The CDR3 DNA is TGCAGTGCTAGCAGTCCGGAGGGGTTCCACAATGAGCAGTTCTTC.

This clonotype was picked up a small number of times. This rearrangement joins TRBV20-1 to TRBJ2-3, with TRBD2 matching 7 bases. V lost 7 bases, J lost 4 bases, and 5 bases stayed unmatched. Germline V gene sequence: CDR1 DFQATT, CDR2 SNEGSKA (reference sequence). The CDR3 covers 12 residues. The CDR3 nucleotides are TGCAGTGGCCGGGGGGTTCCAGATACGCAGTATTTT. Protein: CSGRGVPDTQYF.